Following are 30 T cell receptor beta chains from one sample sequenced in a study of tissue T cells after allogeneic stem cell transplantation. TCRdb keeps only in-frame clones here, not all; method: immunoSEQ multiplex PCR. The table has 7,000 to 9,500 clones, around 34% seen once. Indicated time point: mouse harvest day 14 after allogeneic transplant. Mouse grafts combined 10^7 T-cell-depleted bone marrow cells with 10^6 splenic CD5+ T cells. The specimen sequenced was skin. The receptor set was obtained from a female BALB/c mouse given C57BL/6 T cells with graft-versus-host disease after an allogeneic hematopoietic cell transplant.

Turning to this clone: Germline and genes: mouse. The observed sequence ends 1 residue before the CDR3 terminus, with the missing tail filled in from the germline J gene. This chain joins TRBV26 and TRBJ2-2, with TRBD1 identical over 7 bases. The length of the CDR3 is 14 residues. The J segment lost 4 bases and the V segment lost 4 bases, leaving 3 bases of the junction unmatched. The germline CDR1 and CDR2 sequences are KGHPV and FQNQEV (reference sequence). CDR3 bases read: TGTGCCAGCAGTCCGGGACAGTTCACCGGGCAGCTCTAC. Its protein is CASSPGQFTGQLY. In full, the CDR3 reads CASSPGQFTGQLYF.

In its sample, this clone ranks as medium-sized (0.01 to 0.1%). Germline and genes: mouse. The read finishes 1 residue shy of the CDR3 end, and the germline J gene is used to complete it. The rearrangement uses TRBV23 and TRBJ2-1; TRBD1, the D gene given by the table, was not confirmed from the DNA. This CDR3 comprises 15 residues. Germline values: CDR1 KGHTA, CDR2 FQNQQP. The CDR3 region is CSSSQYTGVYAEQFF. The covered CDR3 bases are TGCTCCAGCAGTCAATACACAGGGGTATATGCTGAGCAGTTC.

Remarks on this clone: Mouse names are used for the genes. The DNA ends 1 residue before the CDR3 does, and the rest of the CDR3 is filled in from the germline J gene. J is TRBJ1-1 and V is TRBV26, with 7 bases aligning to TRBD1. V trimming: 4 bases; J trimming: 2 bases; junction bases outside the gene matches: 7. CDR3 length equals 15 residues. CDR1 and CDR2 from the germline V gene are KGHPV and FQNQEV (reference sequence). The sequenced part of the CDR3 DNA is TGTGCCAGCAGTCCCTACAGGGGAGGCAACACAGAAGTCTTC. Amino acid sequence: CASSPYRGGNTEVF. The CDR3, in full, reads CASSPYRGGNTEVFF.

A note on this clone: Gene labels here are mouse ones. The DNA ends 1 residue before the CDR3 does, and the rest of the CDR3 is filled in from the germline J gene. This chain uses TRBV19 with TRBJ2-7, with TRBD2 identical over 11 bases. Per germline, CDR1 FNHDT and CDR2 SITEND (reference sequence). This CDR3 has 14 residues. V lost 2 bases and J lost 2; bases outside the gene matches: 0. The part of the CDR3 DNA that was read is TGTGCCAGCAGTATGGACTGGGGGGCCTATGAACAGTAC. It is translated as CASSMDWGAYEQY. The complete CDR3 reads CASSMDWGAYEQYF.

The sample holds a few counts of this clone. Gene names refer to mouse genes. The sequenced fragment ends 1 residue before the CDR3 boundary, so the rest is inferred from the germline J gene. The chain recombines TRBV26 with TRBJ2-5; 7 positions agree with TRBD1. This CDR3 is 14 amino acids long. The V gene end was trimmed by 4 bases and the J gene end by 0 bases; junction bases not matched to a gene: 1. Germline V gene data show CDR1 as KGHPV and CDR2 as FQNQEV (reference sequence). The CDR3 loop is CASSRDSNQDTQYF. Incomplete CDR3 DNA: TGTGCCAGCAGTCGGGACAGTAACCAAGACACCCAGTAC.

This clone occurred a few times. Here the gene names and germline are mouse. The read ends 1 residue early relative to the CDR3; the germline J gene fills the gap. The rearrangement uses TRBV1 and TRBJ2-1; 9 bases are a match to TRBD2. V was clipped by 1 base and J by 7 bases; unmatched bases: 2. Germline lookup yields CDR1 NSQYPW and CDR2 LRSPGD (reference sequence). This CDR3 is built from 14 residues. The CDR3 loop is CTCSAVGGRAEQFF. The covered CDR3 bases are TGCACCTGCAGTGCAGTGGGGGGGCGCGCTGAGCAGTTC.

In the case of this clone: These gene names are mouse names. Read sequence stops 1 residue before the CDR3 end, and the germline J gene provides the missing end. This chain connects TRBV26 to TRBJ1-1; no firm D call. CDR1 is KGHPV and CDR2 is FQNQEV in the germline V gene (reference sequence). The germline V and J ends were trimmed by 5 bases and 0 bases, with 10 bases remaining between them. This CDR3 has 14 amino acids. CDR3 bases read: TGTGCCAGCAGTTTTGACATTGCAAACACAGAAGTCTTC. Amino acid sequence: CASSFDIANTEVF. Given in full, the CDR3 is CASSFDIANTEVFF.

Judged by abundance, this clone is medium-sized. These gene names are mouse names. Coverage ceases 1 residue before the CDR3 finishes, and the germline J gene fills in the end. V usage is TRBV23 and J usage is TRBJ2-3. The germline gives CDR1 KGHTA, CDR2 FQNQQP. This CDR3 has 12 residues. Incomplete CDR3 DNA: TGCTCCAGCAGTCAGCGTGCAGAAACGCTGTAT. It yields the protein CSSSQRAETLY. The full CDR3 sequence reads CSSSQRAETLYF.

Regarding this clone: Gene names follow the mouse nomenclature. The read is 1 residue too short to cover the CDR3 end, so that end is filled in from the germline J gene. This chain links TRBV2 with TRBJ2-5, with TRBD1 matching over 7 bases. V shed 3 bases, J shed 4 bases, and the junction held 4 bases outside the gene matches. Germline CDR1 LGHNA, CDR2 YSYQKL. CDR3 length: 14 residues. The covered CDR3 bases are TGTGCCAGCAGCCAGACAGGGAGGGAAGACACCCAGTAC. As protein: CASSQTGREDTQY. The CDR3, in full, reads CASSQTGREDTQYF.

Only a few counts were recorded for this clone. Gene names are the mouse ones. The DNA ends 1 residue before the CDR3 does, and the rest of the CDR3 is filled in from the germline J gene. V gene TRBV31 combines with J gene TRBJ2-7; 9 nucleotides agree with TRBD1. Germline V gene sequence: CDR1 GKSSPN, CDR2 SITVG. V gave up 0 bases and J gave up 6 bases; unmatched junction bases: 3. CDR3 length: 13 amino acids. CDR3 DNA, as far as it was read: TGTGCCTGGAGTCTAAGGGACAGGGTTGAACAGTAC. Translation gives CAWSLRDRVEQY. The entire CDR3 is CAWSLRDRVEQYF.

Regarding this clone: Germline and genes: mouse. The read falls 1 residue short of the CDR3 end, and the missing part is taken from the germline J gene. The V and J genes are TRBV16 and TRBJ2-5; 7 bases are a match to TRBD2. The germline gives CDR1 SGHSA, CDR2 FRNQAP. Germline trimming cut 0 bases from V and 7 bases from J; bases unmatched to any gene: 4. The CDR3 has 14 residues. The sequenced part of the CDR3 DNA is TGTGCAAGCAGCTTAGACTGGGGGAAGAACACCCAGTAC. Protein: CASSLDWGKNTQY. The whole CDR3 is CASSLDWGKNTQYF.

Remarks on this clone: Gene names and germline match the mouse. The read gets to within 1 residue of the CDR3 end, and the germline J gene fills in the rest. The gene calls are TRBV13-3 and TRBJ1-4, with 12 bases matching TRBD1. The CDR3 totals 16 residues. V lost 3 bases to trimming and J lost 7 bases; unmatched junction nucleotides: 7. Germline loops: CDR1 NNHDY, CDR2 SYVADS. The CDR3 here is CASSVPGQGAGERLFF. The sequenced CDR3 bases are TGTGCCAGCAGTGTTCCGGGACAGGGGGCTGGCGAAAGATTATTT.

There are a few counts of this clone. The genes are named according to mouse. The read ends 1 residue early relative to the CDR3; the germline J gene fills the gap. The chain employs TRBV16 and TRBJ2-4, with D perhaps TRBD1 (5 bases). Between the trimmed V and J ends, which lost 3 bases and 0 bases, there was a span of 7 bases. Germline CDR1 SGHSA, CDR2 FRNQAP. This CDR3 region has 14 residues. The DNA read from the CDR3 is TGTGCAAGCAGCTTCAGGGCTAGTCAAAACACCTTGTAC. Protein: CASSFRASQNTLY. The full CDR3 protein is CASSFRASQNTLYF.

This clone was picked up one time. Genes and germline come from the mouse. The read terminates 1 residue before the CDR3 end, so the remaining end is supplied by the germline J gene. The chain uses TRBV26 and TRBJ2-7; 11 positions agree with TRBD2. The J segment lost 1 base and the V segment lost 8 bases, leaving 1 base of the junction unmatched. This CDR3 spans 13 amino acids. CDR1 is KGHPV and CDR2 is FQNQEV in the germline V gene (reference sequence). CDR3 region: CASGDWGSYEQYF. CDR3 DNA, as far as it was read: TGTGCCAGCGGGGACTGGGGGTCCTATGAACAGTAC.

To note about this clone: Gene names denote mouse genes. The read stops 1 residue short of the end of the CDR3; the missing end is completed from the germline J gene. The chain couples TRBV16 to TRBJ2-2; TRBD2 is a possible D gene (6 bases). Germline V lookup: CDR1 SGHSA, CDR2 FRNQAP. This CDR3 is 14 amino acids long. Between the trimmed V and J ends, which lost 8 bases and 2 bases, there was a span of 12 bases. The sequenced part of the CDR3 DNA is TGTGCAAGCGCAAGACTGGTTAACACCGGGCAGCTCTAC. Translated: CASARLVNTGQLY. The full-length CDR3 reads as CASARLVNTGQLYF.

In this sample, this clone turned up a few times. The gene symbols are mouse symbols. The read comes to an end 1 residue before the CDR3 does, leaving the germline J gene to fill in the end. This chain uses TRBV12-1 with TRBJ2-5; 9 bases are a match to TRBD2. There are 13 residues in the CDR3. Germline assignment: CDR1 SGHSN and CDR2 HYEKVE. J gave up 2 bases and V 6 bases, and 2 bases lay outside the gene matches. The covered CDR3 bases are TGTGCCAGCGGACTGGGGATCCAAGACACCCAGTAC. This encodes CASGLGIQDTQY. The whole CDR3 reads CASGLGIQDTQYF.

With regard to this clone: The gene names here belong to mouse. The sequenced fragment ends 1 residue before the CDR3 boundary, so the rest is inferred from the germline J gene. The chain is built from TRBV26 and TRBJ2-7; either TRBD1 or TRBD2 may fit D (6 bases each). The CDR3 extends over 11 amino acids. The germline V and J ends were trimmed by 6 bases and 7 bases, with 10 bases remaining between them. Germline CDR1 and CDR2: KGHPV and FQNQEV (reference sequence). The part of the CDR3 DNA that was read is TGTGCCAGCAGACTGGGACAAGAACAGTAC. Its translation is CASRLGQEQY. The whole CDR3 protein reads CASRLGQEQYF.

Concerning this clone itself: A read error may explain this, as a much larger clone is one base away. The gene symbols are mouse symbols. The read gets to within 1 residue of the CDR3 end, and the germline J gene fills in the rest. The chain has TRBV23 and TRBJ2-5; TRBD1, as called in the table, went unchecked against the DNA. The CDR3 has 13 amino acids. Germline loops: CDR1 KGHTA, CDR2 FQNQQP. The DNA read from the CDR3 is TGCTCCCGCAGACAGAATAACCAAGACACCCAGTAC. Translation gives CSRRQNNQDTQY. The entire CDR3 protein reads CSRRQNNQDTQYF.

Comments on this clone: Gene and germline names: mouse. Read sequence stops 1 residue before the CDR3 end, and the germline J gene provides the missing end. The rearrangement links TRBV16 to TRBJ2-5; no definite D call. Trimming shortened V by 0 bases and J by 6 bases, and 4 bases separated the two germline ends. Germline CDR1 is SGHSA and CDR2 is FRNQAP. This CDR3 is built from 12 residues. Partial CDR3 DNA: TGTGCAAGCAGCTTAGATGGCGACACCCAGTAC. This gives the protein CASSLDGDTQY. The CDR3 as a whole reads CASSLDGDTQYF.

This clone occurred a few times. Mouse gene names apply. The read finishes 1 residue shy of the CDR3 end, and the germline J gene is used to complete it. This chain uses TRBV15 with TRBJ2-7, with TRBD1 identical over 7 bases. V dropped 1 base and J dropped 1; count of bases not matched to a gene: 1. This CDR3 has 14 residues. Germline V lookup: CDR1 SGHND, CDR2 FRSKSL. The CDR3 reads CASSLGQGSYEQYF. CDR3 DNA, as far as it was read: TGTGCCAGCAGTTTAGGACAGGGATCCTATGAACAGTAC.

Details on this clone: Gene names and germline match the mouse. Read sequence stops 1 residue before the CDR3 end, and the germline J gene provides the missing end. This chain joins TRBV26 and TRBJ1-4, with TRBD1 identical over 8 bases. J lost 5 bases, V lost 5 bases, and 7 bases had no gene match. The germline V gene encodes CDR1 KGHPV and CDR2 FQNQEV (reference sequence). This CDR3 has 15 amino acids. The CDR3 loop reads CASSFRQGWNERLFF. The part of the CDR3 DNA that was read is TGTGCCAGCAGTTTCCGACAGGGGTGGAACGAAAGATTATTT.

In its sample, this clone is medium-sized. Gene names refer to mouse genes. Read sequence stops 1 residue before the CDR3 end, and the germline J gene provides the missing end. The chain links TRBV13-3 to TRBJ2-2, with 10 bases matching TRBD2. CDR3 length: 15 amino acids. Trimming at V came to 5 bases and at J to 1 base, leaving 2 bases not matched to a gene. The germline V gene has CDR1 NNHDY and CDR2 SYVADS. The part of the CDR3 DNA that was read is TGTGCCAGCAGACTGGGGGGGGTAAACACCGGGCAGCTCTAC. Its protein product is CASRLGGVNTGQLY. The entire CDR3 is CASRLGGVNTGQLYF. The variable domain in full, completed from reference TRBV13-3 and TRBJ2-2, reads EAAVTQSPRSKVAVTGGKVTLSCHQTNNHDYMYWYRQDTGHGLRLIHYSYVADSTEKGDIPDGYKASRPSQENFSLILELASLSQTAVYFCASRLGGVNTGQLYFGEGSKLTVL.

This clone was detected a few times. Mouse gene names and germline throughout. From the germline J gene comes the end of the CDR3, since the read stops 1 residue before it. This sequence joins TRBV16 and TRBJ2-5; the D gene is possibly TRBD1 (7 bases). The germline CDR1 and CDR2 sequences are SGHSA and FRNQAP. The CDR3 consists of 14 residues. V lost 2 bases to trimming and J lost 4 bases, with 10 bases between them. The DNA read from the CDR3 is TGTGCAAGCAGCTTAAGGGGGCGCGAAGACACCCAGTAC. Translating gives CASSLRGREDTQY. The whole CDR3 sequence reads CASSLRGREDTQYF.

A few counts support this clone. These gene names are mouse names. The read gets to within 1 residue of the CDR3 end, and the germline J gene fills in the rest. This chain uses TRBV14 with TRBJ2-3, with TRBD2 matching 11 bases. With 4 bases clipped from V and 6 bases from J, the junction kept 4 bases outside the gene matches. The CDR3 has 14 amino acids. Germline CDR1 SGHDT, CDR2 FRDEAV. This CDR3 is CASSRDWGTETLYF. Incomplete CDR3 DNA: TGTGCCAGCAGTCGGGACTGGGGGACGGAAACGCTGTAT. Based on the CDR3 plus reference TRBV14 and TRBJ2-3, the full variable domain is EAGVTQSPRYAVLQEGQAVSFWCDPISGHDTLYWYQQPRDQGPQLLVYFRDEAVIDNSQLPSDRFSAVRPKGTNSTLKIQSAKQGDTATYLCASSRDWGTETLYFGSGTRLTVL.

About this clone itself: Gene names refer to mouse genes. The read is 1 residue too short to cover the CDR3 end, so that end is filled in from the germline J gene. The chain is built from TRBV5 and TRBJ2-7; D might be TRBD2 (6 bases). Trimming left V 2 bases short and J 0 bases short, with 8 bases between. Germline CDR1 LGHNA, CDR2 YNLKQL (reference sequence). This CDR3 contains 14 residues. The CDR3 sequence is CASSQSGVSYEQYF. The DNA read from the CDR3 is TGTGCCAGCAGCCAATCTGGGGTCTCCTATGAACAGTAC.

On this clone itself: All gene names here are mouse names. The CDR3 is cut off 1 residue early in the read; its end comes from the germline J gene. This sequence joins TRBV12-2 and TRBJ2-5, with 7 bases that match TRBD1. Germline CDR1 is SGHLS and CDR2 is HYDKME. CDR3 length: 15 residues. V gave up 2 bases and J gave up 0 bases; unmatched junction bases: 4. CDR3 bases read: TGTGCCAGCTCTCCGGGACAGAATAACCAAGACACCCAGTAC. As protein: CASSPGQNNQDTQY. The entire CDR3 sequence reads CASSPGQNNQDTQYF. Filled out from reference TRBV12-2 and TRBJ2-5, the complete variable domain reads NSGVVQSPRYIIKGKGERSILKCIPISGHLSVAWYQQTQGQELKFFIQHYDKMERDKGNLPSRFSVQQFDDYHSEMNMSALELEDSAVYFCASSPGQNNQDTQYFGPGTRLLVL.

As to this clone: Genes here carry mouse names. CDR3 DNA (partial): TGTGCCAGCAGCCAAGAGGGGGGGGCGCCCGGGCAGCTCTAC. Translating gives CASSQEGGAPGQLY. The complete CDR3 sequence is CASSQEGGAPGQLYF. The chain uses TRBV2 and TRBJ2-2; 8 bases align to TRBD2. The CDR3 end lies 1 residue beyond the end of the read and is filled in from the germline J gene. The CDR3 is made up of 15 amino acids. V shed 0 bases, J shed 6 bases, and the junction held 3 bases outside the gene matches. Germline-derived CDR1 and CDR2 are LGHNA and YSYQKL.

As to this clone: Germline and genes: mouse. The CDR3 goes on 1 residue after the read ends, and that part is filled in from the germline J gene. The chain recombines TRBV12-1 with TRBJ2-4; D is possibly TRBD1 (7 bases). The V end lost 0 bases, the J end lost 0 bases, and 9 bases lay between the germline ends. The CDR3 is 15 residues long. Germline CDR1 is SGHSN and CDR2 is HYEKVE. CDR3 in amino acids: CASSLEGASQNTLYF. Partial CDR3 DNA: TGTGCCAGCTCTCTCGAGGGGGCTAGTCAAAACACCTTGTAC.

This clone is medium-sized (0.01 to 0.1%) in the sample. Germline and genes: mouse. Coverage ceases 1 residue before the CDR3 finishes, and the germline J gene fills in the end. V gene TRBV26 combines with J gene TRBJ1-5; no firm D call. The CDR3 loop spans 12 amino acids. CDR1 and CDR2 from the germline V gene are KGHPV and FQNQEV (reference sequence). V was shortened by 0 bases and J by 8 bases, with 5 bases between the two germline ends. CDR3 amino acids: CASSLSTEAPLF. The DNA read from the CDR3 is TGTGCCAGCAGTCTGTCGACGGAGGCTCCGCTT. The variable domain in full, with the rest retrieved from reference TRBV26 and TRBJ1-5, is NSKVIQTPRYLVKGQGQKAKMRCIPEKGHPVVFWYQQNKNNEFKFLINFQNQEVLQQIDMTEKRFSAECPSNSPCSLEIQSSEAGDSALYLCASSLSTEAPLFGEGTRLSVL.

As for this clone: Gene names and germline match the mouse. The read terminates 1 residue before the CDR3 end, so the remaining end is supplied by the germline J gene. The chain carries TRBV26 and TRBJ1-1; D might be TRBD1 (6 bases). The V gene's germline CDR1 is KGHPV and CDR2 FQNQEV (reference sequence). V was cut by 6 bases and J by 4 bases, with 9 bases left in between. The CDR3 contains 12 residues. CDR3 in amino acids: CASSWDTTEVFF. Partial CDR3 DNA: TGTGCCAGCAGCTGGGACACCACAGAAGTCTTC.